These T cell receptor beta chains were read from a single sample in a study of Ad26.COV2.S vaccination and SARS-CoV-2 variants. Profiling relied on immunoSEQ multiplex PCR, and the TCRdb table lists in-frame clones only, not all of them. The sample lists some 480,000 clones; approximately 88% were seen once. The sample here was peripheral blood, taken in a trial of Ad26.COV2.S vaccine versus placebo. These receptors were obtained from a person between 18 and 60 years old who received the Ad26.COV2.S COVID-19 vaccine or a placebo. The CDR3 runs from the conserved cysteine through the conserved F or W. Each record gives: V gene, D gene, clone size, J gene, CDR3 DNA, CDR3 protein. A D gene is named only where the DNA matches it firmly. Expanded clones are given a class, and other clones once, few, many or no size at all.

v_call: TRBV10-3
d_call: TRBD2
clone_size: NA
j_call: TRBJ2-7
cdr3_nt: TGTGCCATCAGTGTAGCGGGGACCTACGAGCAGTACTTC
cdr3_aa: CAISVAGTYEQYF

v_call: TRBV5-1
d_call: TRBD1
clone_size: NA
j_call: TRBJ2-1
cdr3_nt: TGCGCCAGCAGCTTCGGACAGGGTTCCTACAATGAGCAGTTCTTC
cdr3_aa: CASSFGQGSYNEQFF

v_call: TRBV29-1
d_call: NA
clone_size: NA
j_call: TRBJ1-1
cdr3_nt: TGCAGCGTTGACGGCAGGGTGGGGACTGAAGCTTTCTTT
cdr3_aa: CSVDGRVGTEAFF

v_call: TRBV5-6
d_call: NA
clone_size: few
j_call: TRBJ1-2
cdr3_nt: TGTGCCAGCAGCTTTAACTATGGCTACACCTTC
cdr3_aa: CASSFNYGYTF

v_call: TRBV3-1/TRBV3-2
d_call: TRBD2
clone_size: NA
j_call: TRBJ2-1
cdr3_nt: TGTGCCAGCCGGCACCAGCGGGAGTTTGGTGAGCAGTTCTTC
cdr3_aa: CASRHQREFGEQFF

v_call: TRBV2
d_call: NA
clone_size: NA
j_call: TRBJ1-3
cdr3_nt: TGTGCCAGCACCCAACTATTCTCTGGAAACACCATATATTTT
cdr3_aa: CASTQLFSGNTIYF

v_call: TRBV28
d_call: TRBD1
clone_size: NA
j_call: TRBJ2-1
cdr3_nt: TGTGCCAGCAGTTACGGACAGGGGAACTACAATGAGCAGTTCTTC
cdr3_aa: CASSYGQGNYNEQFF

v_call: TRBV16
d_call: TRBD1
clone_size: NA
j_call: TRBJ1-5
cdr3_nt: TGTGCCAGCAGCGCGGACCGGGACAGGGGTAGGAGGGCCCAGCATTTT
cdr3_aa: CASSADRDRGRRAQHF

v_call: TRBV19
d_call: NA
clone_size: NA
j_call: TRBJ2-6
cdr3_nt: TGTGCCAGTAAATTAGGGACGGGGGCCAACGTCCTGACTTTC
cdr3_aa: CASKLGTGANVLTF

v_call: TRBV19
d_call: NA
clone_size: NA
j_call: TRBJ2-1
cdr3_nt: TGTGCCAGTAGTCCCCTAGGAGGGAGCTCCTACAATGAGCAGTTCTTC
cdr3_aa: CASSPLGGSSYNEQFF

v_call: TRBV25-1
d_call: TRBD1
clone_size: NA
j_call: TRBJ1-2
cdr3_nt: TGTGCCAGCAGTGATACTCTAGGACAGGGGTATGGCTACACCTTC
cdr3_aa: CASSDTLGQGYGYTF

v_call: TRBV9
d_call: NA
clone_size: NA
j_call: TRBJ2-5
cdr3_nt: TGTGCCAGCAGCGTAGGGGGTAGCGAGCAAGAGACCCAGTACTTC
cdr3_aa: CASSVGGSEQETQYF

v_call: TRBV5-4
d_call: NA
clone_size: NA
j_call: TRBJ2-1
cdr3_nt: TGTGCCAGCAGCTCCCTACGTTTAACCGGCAATGAGCAGTTCTTC
cdr3_aa: CASSSLRLTGNEQFF

v_call: TRBV6-2/TRBV6-3
d_call: NA
clone_size: NA
j_call: TRBJ2-7
cdr3_nt: TGTGCCAGCAGTTACTCGCTGCGTAGGACGGCTACCTACGAGCAGTACTTC
cdr3_aa: CASSYSLRRTATYEQYF

v_call: TRBV2
d_call: NA
clone_size: NA
j_call: TRBJ2-5
cdr3_nt: TGTGCCAGCAGGGAAAGGACAGCTCAAAGGGCGGAGACCCAGTACTTC
cdr3_aa: CASRERTAQRAETQYF